Reported below is one T cell receptor beta chain. The antigen it recognizes is unknown. No much larger clonotype is one base removed from it; base qualities were not supplied. Separate from the roughly 700-subject first cohort, the validation cohort of about 110 subjects was the group to which the donors belonged. This specimen comes from a study of cytomegalovirus exposure and HLA in healthy donors (TCRdb year 2017). With respect to the entire study: The 666 repertoires of the first cohort and the 120 or so validation repertoires were produced on the same platform, according to a later analysis. The aim of the study was to test whether cataloging public T cell receptors could identify signatures of past pathogen exposure. Besides the first cohort of roughly 660 subjects, a separate validation cohort made up of roughly 120 different subjects was used. The study combined high-throughput TCR immunosequencing, statistical association of individual TCRs with disease status, and machine learning to predict cytomegalovirus infection status.

What the study reported, not specific to this receptor: The study listed 164 TCR beta chains as associated with cytomegalovirus. While some public TCRs were present in many individuals, most TCR sequences turned up only very rarely across donors. It was suggested by the authors that the approach could potentially be generalized to other disease states and immunological phenotypes. In a later analysis, TCRs clustered in the first cohort were found to also tend to co-occur in the 100 to 150 validation repertoires, with 85% to 95% of cluster scores above 0. Three of the identified cytomegalovirus-associated TCR beta chains were confirmed in vitro to be specific for cytomegalovirus antigens. A later analysis had no HLA typing for the validation cohort, so co-occurrence there was scored across all 110 or so repertoires. The classifier was reported to diagnose cytomegalovirus status with high specificity and sensitivity in both the original and validation cohorts.

Library preparation was by the immunoSEQ multiplex PCR assay. The authors' pipeline ran thus. A statistical classification framework was built for diagnosing cytomegalovirus status from the catalog of TCR beta chain sequences. Imported from immuneACCESS, the table was reduced by TCRdb to in-frame sequences with V and J called. These copies leave out some clones; in studies compared against another copy, an unresolved V gene accounts for under half, and the cause of the remainder is not known. That table gives V, J and clone size, and the DNA gave D and trimming. For this sample there are about 220,000 clones; over 80% appear just once. Roughly 13% of the sample comes from the top ten. The source is a woman in her twenties or thirties in good health and CMV-seropositive. Sequenced sample: PBMCs.

For the CDR3, the sequence is CATSSGLDTEAFF. The DNA reads as follows: TGTGCCACGAGCAGCGGGCTGGACACTGAAGCTTTCTTT. The rearrangement combines TRBV9 with TRBJ1-1, with the D gene uncertain. Looking up the germline V gene yields CDR1 SGDLS and CDR2 YYNGEE. The junction carries 15 bases between V and J, which are trimmed by 9 bases and 3 bases respectively. The CDR3, from cysteine to phenylalanine, totals 13 residues. Kept here is only the CDR3 DNA, which spans 39 bases and is read in frame from base 1.